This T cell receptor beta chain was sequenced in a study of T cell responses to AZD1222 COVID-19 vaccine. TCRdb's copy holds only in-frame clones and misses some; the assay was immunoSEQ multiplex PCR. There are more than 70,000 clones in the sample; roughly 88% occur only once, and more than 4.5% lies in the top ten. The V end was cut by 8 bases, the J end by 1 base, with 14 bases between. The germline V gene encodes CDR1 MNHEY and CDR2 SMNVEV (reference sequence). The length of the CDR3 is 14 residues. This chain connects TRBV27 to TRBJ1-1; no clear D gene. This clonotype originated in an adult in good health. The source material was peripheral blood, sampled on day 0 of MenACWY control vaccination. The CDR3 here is CASGREGPNTEAFF. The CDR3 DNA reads TGTGCCAGCGGGAGGGAAGGGCCGAACACTGAAGCTTTCTTT.